The clone carrying this T cell receptor beta chain was observed once. Living in roughly 23 US areas, the participants were between roughly 18 and 89 years of age. The data originate from a study of blood T cell repertoires in COVID-19. Germline V gene lookup returns CDR1 SGHNT and CDR2 YYREEE (reference sequence). CDR3 length: 15 amino acids. The J segment lost 8 bases and the V segment lost 0 bases, leaving 7 bases of the junction unmatched. Profiling relied on immunoSEQ multiplex PCR, and the TCRdb table lists in-frame clones only, not all of them. The sample lists some 300,000 clones, around 92% seen once, with approximately 2.9% in the top ten.

Sequencing input: PBMCs or T cells enriched from blood (not recorded which). This TCR derives from a woman aged 45-60 years who had been exposed to COVID-19. This chain joins TRBV5-4 and TRBJ1-2, with 10 positions matching TRBD1. This chain's CDR3 is CASSLGQGAIGGYTF. CDR3 bases: TGTGCCAGCAGCTTGGGACAGGGGGCGATTGGCGGCTACACCTTC.